The T cell receptor (beta chain) under discussion was sequenced for a study of OX40 agonist ivuxolimab in advanced cancers. Context from the whole study: Ivuxolimab was a fully human IgG2 agonistic monoclonal antibody targeting the costimulatory receptor OX40 (CD134). Among the 52 dose-escalation patients, 19 had hepatocellular carcinoma, some 15 melanoma, 9 renal cell carcinoma and 9 head and neck cancer. A male proportion of nearly 85% and a mean age of about 60 years, ranging from about 23 to 90, were recorded for the dose-escalation cohort. Partial responses occurred in three dose-escalation patients, of whom one had hepatocellular carcinoma and two had cutaneous melanoma. Peripheral TCRbeta sequencing was intended to test whether TCR sequence diversity was altered and clonal T-cell expansion was caused by ivuxolimab. The paper reports the monotherapy dose-escalation portion (N ≈ 50 patients) of the phase I ivuxolimab trial. Patients were allowed to have had prior anti-PD-1, anti-PD-L1 or anti-CTLA-4 therapy, and around 37% of the dose-escalation patients had previously received checkpoint inhibitors. Intravenous ivuxolimab was administered to patients every 2 weeks at six dose levels: 0.01, 0.1, 0.3, 1.5, 3 and 10 mg/kg.

Of note for this clone: No antigen is known for it. Nothing much larger sits one base from this clone, and base qualities are not available.

Patients with autoimmune disease history or receiving systemic immunosuppression were excluded from the trial. Peripheral blood for TCR sequencing was collected from all dose cohorts at baseline, on cycle 4 day 1, and on cycle 7 day 1. The samples were drawn from a first-in-human, open-label, multicenter phase I dose-escalation trial of ivuxolimab. The trial enrolled adults with locally advanced or metastatic head and neck squamous cell, hepatocellular, melanoma or renal cell carcinoma. CD4+ and CD8+ T cells were sorted separately from peripheral blood before TCR sequencing. V is cut by 3 bases and J by 6 bases, and the space between the germline ends is 15 bases. From the germline V gene (reference sequence), CDR1 is LNHDA and CDR2 is SQIVND. Its CDR3 holds 14 amino acids, cysteine through phenylalanine. Just the 42-base CDR3 DNA is kept, in frame starting at base 1. On the study overall, not on this receptor specifically: Low levels of normalized T-cell clonal expansion were also seen in some patients who did not respond. After ivuxolimab, CD8+ T cells had more expanded clones than CD4+ T cells on average. The antigen specificity of the peripheral T cells that underwent clonal expansion was not determined. In the 0.1-3.0 mg/kg groups, partial responders had among the lowest normalized peripheral clonal expansion, particularly in CD8+ T cells. At doses of 0.1 to 3.0 mg/kg, clonal expansion of both CD4+ and CD8+ blood T cells was observed from baseline to week 6.

Genomic DNA was extracted from sorted cells for sequencing of the TCRbeta CDR3 region. TCRbeta CDR3 regions were sequenced using the immunoSEQ Assay. Sourced from immuneACCESS, this table was stored by TCRdb with only in-frame sequences that have V and J called. A share of the clones is absent; for the studies checked, an unresolved V gene accounts for under half, and the remainder has no known explanation. The sample table contains approximately 12,000 clones; only one count was recorded for about 77% of them. About 30% of the sample goes to the ten largest clones. The chain is made from TRBV19 and TRBJ2-7; the D region is possibly TRBD1 or TRBD2, each matching across 5 bases. Sequenced material: CD4+ or CD8+ T cells sorted from blood, taken in a trial of the OX40 agonist ivuxolimab. The sequence was obtained from an adult with an advanced solid tumor such as melanoma, head and neck, liver or kidney cancer. The CDR3 region has the sequence CASSILGAASEQYF. The base sequence is TGTGCCAGTAGTATCCTCGGGGCAGCCTCCGAGCAGTACTTC.